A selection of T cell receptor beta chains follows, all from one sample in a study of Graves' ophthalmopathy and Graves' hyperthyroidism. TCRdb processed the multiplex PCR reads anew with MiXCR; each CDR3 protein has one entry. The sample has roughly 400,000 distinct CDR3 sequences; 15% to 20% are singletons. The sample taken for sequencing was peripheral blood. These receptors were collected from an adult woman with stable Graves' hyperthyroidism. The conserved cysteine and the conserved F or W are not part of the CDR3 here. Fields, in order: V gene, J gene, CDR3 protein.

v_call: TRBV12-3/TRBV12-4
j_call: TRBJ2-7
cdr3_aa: ASSLLAGMPYEQY

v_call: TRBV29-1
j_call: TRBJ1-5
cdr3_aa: SVETNTNGPQH

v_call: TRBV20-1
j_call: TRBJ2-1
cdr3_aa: SAATGNNEKF

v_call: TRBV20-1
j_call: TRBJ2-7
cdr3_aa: SARALTGGQSPYEQY

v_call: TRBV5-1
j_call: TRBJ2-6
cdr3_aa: ASSPDAQGAPGANVLT

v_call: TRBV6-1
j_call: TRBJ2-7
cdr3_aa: ASSGPGAPDEQY

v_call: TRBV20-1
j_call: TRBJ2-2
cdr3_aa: SARGQNTGELF

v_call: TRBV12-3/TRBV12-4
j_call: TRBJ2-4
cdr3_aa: ASSDGLAGEGPIQY

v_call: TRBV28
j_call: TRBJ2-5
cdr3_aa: ASFSGGQETQY

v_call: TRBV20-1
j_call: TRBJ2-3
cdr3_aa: SAGSGRARTDTQY

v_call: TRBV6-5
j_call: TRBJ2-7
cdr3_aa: SDLPEDRGLSRYEQY

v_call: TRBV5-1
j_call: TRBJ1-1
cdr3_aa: ASSLAFQVKAF

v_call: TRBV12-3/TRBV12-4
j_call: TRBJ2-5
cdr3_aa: ASSLEGGSAAKTQY

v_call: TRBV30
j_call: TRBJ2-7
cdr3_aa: AWSLSSTGQY

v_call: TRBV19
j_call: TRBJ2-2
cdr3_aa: ASSLQGKGVAGELF

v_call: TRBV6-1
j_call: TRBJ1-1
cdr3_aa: ASSETRRAEAF

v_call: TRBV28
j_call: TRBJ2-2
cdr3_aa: ASSLPGTTATGGLF

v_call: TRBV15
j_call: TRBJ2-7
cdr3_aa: ATSRDRGGDEQY

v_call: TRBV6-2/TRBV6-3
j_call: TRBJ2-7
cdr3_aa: ASSPPGTTRSSYEQY

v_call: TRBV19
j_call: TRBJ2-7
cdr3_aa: ASSQTSNEQY

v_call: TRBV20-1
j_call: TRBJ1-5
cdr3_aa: SASKGQAQPQH

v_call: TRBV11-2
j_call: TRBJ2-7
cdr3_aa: ASSAGTGRDYEQY

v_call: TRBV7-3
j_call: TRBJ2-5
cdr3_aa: ASSLSHGETQY

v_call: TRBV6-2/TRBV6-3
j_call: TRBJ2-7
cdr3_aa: ASRQPYQDPYEQY

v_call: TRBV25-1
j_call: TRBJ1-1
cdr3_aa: ASSEYEGGQGAF

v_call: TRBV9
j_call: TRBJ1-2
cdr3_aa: ASSSSGSANYGYT

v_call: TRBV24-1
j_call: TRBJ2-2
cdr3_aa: ATSDFGNTGELF

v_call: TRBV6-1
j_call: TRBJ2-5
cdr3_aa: ASSWTTGRETQY

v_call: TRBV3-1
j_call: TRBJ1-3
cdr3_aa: ASSQANGNTIY

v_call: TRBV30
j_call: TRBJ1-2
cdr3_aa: AWGTAGAYGYT

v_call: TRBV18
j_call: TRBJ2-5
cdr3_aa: ASSLTSGNQETQY

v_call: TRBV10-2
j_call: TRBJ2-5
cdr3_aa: ASSERLAGVTQY

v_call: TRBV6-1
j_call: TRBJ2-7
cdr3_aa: ASSADSPRDSSYEQY

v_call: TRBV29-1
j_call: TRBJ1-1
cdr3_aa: SAVRDMNTEAF

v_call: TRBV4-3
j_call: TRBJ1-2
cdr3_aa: ASSSPWQGHYGYT

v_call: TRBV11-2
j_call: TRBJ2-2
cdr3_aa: ASSSTQGWTGELF

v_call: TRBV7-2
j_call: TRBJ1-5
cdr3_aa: ASSLGSGFGQPQH

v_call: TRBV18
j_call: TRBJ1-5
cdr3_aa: ASSPGQKQPQH

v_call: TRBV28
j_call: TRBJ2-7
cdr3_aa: ASTYRWDRGTYEQY

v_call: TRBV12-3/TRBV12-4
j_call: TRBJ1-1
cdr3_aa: ASSLRGGTEAF

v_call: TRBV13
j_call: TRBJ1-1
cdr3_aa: ASSLPGAGNTEAF